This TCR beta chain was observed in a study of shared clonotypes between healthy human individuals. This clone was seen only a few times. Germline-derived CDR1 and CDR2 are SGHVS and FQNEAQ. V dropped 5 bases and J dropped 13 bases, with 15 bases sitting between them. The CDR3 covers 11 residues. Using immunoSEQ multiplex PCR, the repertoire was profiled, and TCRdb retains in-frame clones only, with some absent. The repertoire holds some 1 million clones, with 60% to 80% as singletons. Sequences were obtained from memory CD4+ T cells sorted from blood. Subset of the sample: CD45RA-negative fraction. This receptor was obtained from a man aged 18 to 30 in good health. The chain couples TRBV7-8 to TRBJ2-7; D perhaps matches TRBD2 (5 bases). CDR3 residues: CASSPGRDFYF. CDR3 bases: TGTGCCAGCAGCCCCGGACGGGATTTCTACTTC.